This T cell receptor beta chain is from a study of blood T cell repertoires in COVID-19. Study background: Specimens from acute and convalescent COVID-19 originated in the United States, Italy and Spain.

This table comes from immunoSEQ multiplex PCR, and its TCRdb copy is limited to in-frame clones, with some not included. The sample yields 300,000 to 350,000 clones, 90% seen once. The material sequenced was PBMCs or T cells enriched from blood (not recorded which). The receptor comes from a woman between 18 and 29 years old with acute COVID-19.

The CDR3 loop reads CASSFPGITDTQYF. Here the CDR3 DNA reads TGTGCCAGCAGCTTCCCCGGGATCACAGATACGCAGTATTTT. This chain uses TRBV5-4 with TRBJ2-3, with a possible D match to TRBD2 (5 bases). This CDR3 has 14 amino acids. V lost 2 bases and J lost 2, with 9 bases in between. Germline CDR1 is SGHNT and CDR2 is YYREEE (reference sequence).